This T cell receptor beta chain was documented in a study of CD8 T cells in ankylosing spondylitis. Making use of molecular barcodes, quantitative 5'-RACE generated TCR beta libraries. TCRdb passed the 5' RACE reads through MiXCR, listing each CDR3 protein once. The sample consists of fewer than 500,000 distinct CDR3 sequences, roughly 25% of them appearing once. In the case of this clonotype: Its antigen is not known.

Study-level results: Some of these motif variants have turned up before, in reports on reactive arthritis synovial fluid and blood. Disease-linked clones proved CD8+ and comparatively uncommon in peripheral blood. Within ankylosing spondylitis blood, a TCR beta motif made up of several highly homologous variants appeared to be characteristic.

The V and J ends lost 5 bases and 5 bases, in that order; junction bases with no gene match: 5. Germline V gene sequence: CDR1 LGHNA, CDR2 YNFKEQ. CDR3 length: 13 amino acids. The source is a male donor with ankylosing spondylitis. The sequencing input was blood, either unsorted or a sorted T cell fraction (not recorded which). This chain links TRBV4-2 with TRBJ2-5, with 7 positions matching TRBD1. This CDR3 is CASSTEQGETQYF. CDR3 DNA: TGTGCCAGCAGCACTGAACAGGGGGAGACCCAGTACTTC.